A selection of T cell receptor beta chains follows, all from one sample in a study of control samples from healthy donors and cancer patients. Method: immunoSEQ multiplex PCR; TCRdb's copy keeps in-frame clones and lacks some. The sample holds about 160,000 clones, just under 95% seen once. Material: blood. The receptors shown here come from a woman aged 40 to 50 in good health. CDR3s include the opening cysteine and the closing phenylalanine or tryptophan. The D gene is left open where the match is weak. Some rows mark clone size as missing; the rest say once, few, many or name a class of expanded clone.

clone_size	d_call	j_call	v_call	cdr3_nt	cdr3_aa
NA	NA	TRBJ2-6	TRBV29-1	TGCAGCGTTGAAGGGTCCGGGGCCGGGGCCAACGTCCTGACTTTC	CSVEGSGAGANVLTF
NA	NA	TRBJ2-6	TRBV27	TGTGCCAGCAGGGGGAGGAGTCTAGCTGTTTCTGGGGCCAACGTCCTGACTTTC	CASRGRSLAVSGANVLTF
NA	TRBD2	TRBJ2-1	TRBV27	TGTGCCAGCAGGGGAGGGAGGGTGAACAATGAGCAGTTCTTC	CASRGGRVNNEQFF
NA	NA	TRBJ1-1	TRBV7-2	TGTGCCAGCAGCTTAGACCAGGAGGCTTTCTTT	CASSLDQEAFF
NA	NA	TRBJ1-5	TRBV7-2	TGTGCCAGCAGCGTAACCGGGACTAGCAATCAGCCCCAGCATTTT	CASSVTGTSNQPQHF
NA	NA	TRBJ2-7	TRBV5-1	TGCGCCAGCAGCTTGGTTCCCCTCCGGAACAGGGACGAGCAGTACTTC	CASSLVPLRNRDEQYF
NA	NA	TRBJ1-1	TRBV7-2	TGTGCCAGCAGCTTATCTTTTCCGAACACTGAAGCTTTCTTT	CASSLSFPNTEAFF
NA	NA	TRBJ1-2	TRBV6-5	TGTGCCAGCGGGAGTTATGGCTACACCTTC	CASGSYGYTF
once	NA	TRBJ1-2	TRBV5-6	TGTGCCAGCAGCTTGCCAGGAGGTGGCTACACCTTC	CASSLPGGGYTF
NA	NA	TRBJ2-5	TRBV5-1	TGCGCCAGCAGCTTCCTAACCGGGACAAAGGAGACCCAGTACTTC	CASSFLTGTKETQYF
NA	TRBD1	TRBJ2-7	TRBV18	TGTGCCAGCTCAGGGATGATAGCTGGACAGGGATCCTACGAGCAGTACTTC	CASSGMIAGQGSYEQYF
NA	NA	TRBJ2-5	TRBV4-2	TGTGCCAGCAGCCAAGCACAGGGAGAAGAGACCCAGTACTTC	CASSQAQGEETQYF
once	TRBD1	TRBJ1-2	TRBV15	TGTGCCATTCAGGGGGCCAACTATGGCTACACCTTC	CAIQGANYGYTF
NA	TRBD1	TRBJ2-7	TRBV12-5	TGTGCTAGCCTCCTGGACAGGGGGCATCAGCAGTACTTC	CASLLDRGHQQYF
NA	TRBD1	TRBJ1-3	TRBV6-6	TGTGCCAGCAGTCGAGGGGGCCGTGACTCTGGAAACACCATATATTTT	CASSRGGRDSGNTIYF
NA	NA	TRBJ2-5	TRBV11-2	TGTGCCAGCAGCCCACCTAGGGGGGTAGAGACCCAGTACTTC	CASSPPRGVETQYF
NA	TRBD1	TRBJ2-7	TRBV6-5	TGTGCCAGCTGCCCGGGACAGGGGACCTACGAGCAGTACTTC	CASCPGQGTYEQYF
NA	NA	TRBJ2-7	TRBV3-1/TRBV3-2	TGTGCCAGCAGCCAAGATGATTACTACGAGCAGTACTTC	CASSQDDYYEQYF
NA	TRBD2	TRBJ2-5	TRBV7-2	TGTGCCAGCAGCTTAGGGGGGGGAGAGACCCAGTACTTC	CASSLGGGETQYF
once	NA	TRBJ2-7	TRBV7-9	TGTGCCAGCAGCTTAGTAAAGGACGCAGCCGAGCAGTACTTC	CASSLVKDAAEQYF
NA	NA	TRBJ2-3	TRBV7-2	TGTGCCAGCAGCCAATTTAGTAACGCAGATACGCAGTATTTT	CASSQFSNADTQYF
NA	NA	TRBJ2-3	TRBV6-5	TGTGCCAGCAGTTACGAAGGTCATAGCACAGATACGCAGTATTTT	CASSYEGHSTDTQYF
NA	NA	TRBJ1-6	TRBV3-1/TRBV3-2	TGTGCCAGCAGCCAAGATTTGAATTCACCCCTCCACTTT	CASSQDLNSPLHF
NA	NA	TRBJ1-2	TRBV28	TGTGCCAGCAGTTTATCAGGGCAGCGCTATGGCTACACCTTC	CASSLSGQRYGYTF
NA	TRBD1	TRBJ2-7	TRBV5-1	TGCGCCAGCAGCTTGGGGGACAGCGGAGGCACCGAGCAGTACTTC	CASSLGDSGGTEQYF
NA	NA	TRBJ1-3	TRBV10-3	TGTGCCATCAAGGGGGGCTTTGGAAACACCATATATTTT	CAIKGGFGNTIYF
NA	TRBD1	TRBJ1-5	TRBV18	TGTGCCAGCTCACAGACAGGGGGCAATCAGCCCCAGCATTTT	CASSQTGGNQPQHF
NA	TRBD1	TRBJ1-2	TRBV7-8	TGTGCCAGCAGCTCGACAGGGGCCTATGGCTACACCTTC	CASSSTGAYGYTF
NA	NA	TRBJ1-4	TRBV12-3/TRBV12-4	TGTGCCAGCAGTTTTCGGGGCCTACTGTTTTTT	CASSFRGLLFF
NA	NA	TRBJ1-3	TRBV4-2	TGTGCCAGCAGCCAAGATCCGAGCCCGGACTCTGGAAACACCATATATTTT	CASSQDPSPDSGNTIYF
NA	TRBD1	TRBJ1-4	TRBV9	TGTGCCAGCAGCGTAGGGACAGGGGATCGCGAAAAACTGTTTTTT	CASSVGTGDREKLFF
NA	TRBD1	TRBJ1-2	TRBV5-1	TGCGCCAGCAGCTTGCGACAGGGGGAATATAATGGCTACACCTTC	CASSLRQGEYNGYTF
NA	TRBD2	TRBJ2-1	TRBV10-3	TGTGCCATCAGTGAGATCGGCCTAGCGGGAGGGGGTGAGCAGTTCTTC	CAISEIGLAGGGEQFF
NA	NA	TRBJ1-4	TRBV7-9	TGTGCCAGCAGCCGCAGACAGGATGGTGAAAAACTGTTTTTT	CASSRRQDGEKLFF
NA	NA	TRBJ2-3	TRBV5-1	TGCGCCAGCAGCTCCGGGAATTGGCTAAACACAGATACGCAGTATTTT	CASSSGNWLNTDTQYF
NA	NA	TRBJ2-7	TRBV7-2	TGTGCCAGCAGCTTATGGCGGGAACGAGGCGAGCAGTACTTC	CASSLWRERGEQYF
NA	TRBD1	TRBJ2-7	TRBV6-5	TGTGCCAGCAGTTCCGGGGACAGGGGCTACGAGCAGTACTTC	CASSSGDRGYEQYF
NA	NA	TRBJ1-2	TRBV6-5	TGTGCCAGCGGCGCAGCACAAGGGAACTATGGCTACACCTTC	CASGAAQGNYGYTF
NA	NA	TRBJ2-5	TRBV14	TGTGCCAGCAGCCAACCGGGGTCAGAGACCCAGTACTTC	CASSQPGSETQYF
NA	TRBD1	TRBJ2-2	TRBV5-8	TGTGCCAGCAGCCTACGGACAGGGACCGGGGAGCTGTTTTTT	CASSLRTGTGELFF
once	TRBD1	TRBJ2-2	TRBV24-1	TGTGCCACCAGTGACCCGTCCGGGACAGGGGGGAGCACCGGGGAGCTGTTTTTT	CATSDPSGTGGSTGELFF
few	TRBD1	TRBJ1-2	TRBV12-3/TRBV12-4	TGTGCCAGCAACCAGGACAGGGGAGGTGGCTACACCTTC	CASNQDRGGGYTF
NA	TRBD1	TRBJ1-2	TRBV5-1	TGCGCCAGCAGCTCACCGGGACAGAACTATGGCTACACCTTC	CASSSPGQNYGYTF
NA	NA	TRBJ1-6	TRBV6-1	TGTGCCAGCAGTGCTCCCGGGAGAAGCATGAATTCACCCCTCCACTTT	CASSAPGRSMNSPLHF
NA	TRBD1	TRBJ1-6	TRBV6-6	TGTGCCAGCAGTTACACGGGACAGGATAATTCACCCCTCCACTTT	CASSYTGQDNSPLHF
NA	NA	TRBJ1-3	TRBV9	TGTGCCAGCAGCCTACAGGGCAGCAGCGGAAACACCATATATTTT	CASSLQGSSGNTIYF
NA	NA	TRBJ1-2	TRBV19	TGTGCCAGTAGTCCCGACAGGAGCTATGGCTACACCTTC	CASSPDRSYGYTF
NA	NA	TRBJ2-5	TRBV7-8	TGTGCCAGCAGCTTAGTCCTCGGGGCCTCTCAAGAGACCCAGTACTTC	CASSLVLGASQETQYF
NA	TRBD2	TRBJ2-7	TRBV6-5	TGTGCCAGCAGACTAGCGGGGACAAATTCCTACGAGCAGTACTTC	CASRLAGTNSYEQYF
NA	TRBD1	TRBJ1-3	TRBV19	TGTGCCAGTAGTATACCGCGACAGGGTGGAAACACCATATATTTT	CASSIPRQGGNTIYF